This TCR beta chain was observed in a study of T cell responses to AZD1222 COVID-19 vaccine. General observations from the study: An increase in Spike-specific TCR breadth and depth was observed after two AZD1222 doses. Only a handful of AZD1222 recipients, about six in all, had baseline seropositivity. White British people made up most donors, females outnumbered males, and clonal diversity was possibly underestimated.

Concerning this clone itself: Its specificity is unknown.

Repertoires were generated with immunoSEQ multiplex PCR, while TCRdb's copy carries only in-frame clones and drops some. The repertoire holds about 140,000 clones, with over 85% as singletons. This sample comprised peripheral blood, obtained on day 0 of MenACWY control vaccination. This sequence was found in an adult in good health.

This CDR3 reads CASSLGLAVSYEQYF. CDR3 DNA sequence: TGCGCCAGCAGCTTGGGACTAGCGGTGTCCTACGAGCAGTACTTC. This chain connects TRBV5-1 to TRBJ2-7, with 9 bases aligning to TRBD2. The CDR3 consists of 15 residues. The germline V gene has CDR1 SGHRS and CDR2 YFSETQ. V was clipped by 0 bases and J by 1 base; unmatched bases: 2.